One and the same sample provided the 25 T cell receptor beta chains below, sequenced in a study of T-cell memory formation after mild COVID-19. One entry per CDR3 protein results from TCRdb running MiXCR on the 5' RACE reads. Of about 88,000 distinct CDR3 sequences listed, approximately 25% are singletons. Sample: PBMCs or a T cell subset sorted from them (not recorded which). Every receptor here comes from a man younger than 35 who had mild COVID-19 (a few samples of this study predate the infection). Cell type and time point are not known.

This sequence joins TRBV7-9 and TRBJ1-3, with D perhaps TRBD1 (5 bases). Trimming cost V 6 bases and J 5 bases, with 17 bases left between them. Germline V CDR1 and CDR2: SEHNR, FQNEAQ (reference sequence). The CDR3 has 15 residues. In DNA form, the CDR3 reads TGTGCCAGCAGGCAGGACATCCTGCTTCGAAACACCATATATTTT. Protein sequence: CASRQDILLRNTIYF.

This clonotype was picked up a small number of times. The rearrangement uses TRBV7-8 and TRBJ1-1; D call uncertain. The CDR3 sequence is 13 residues long. Trimming cost V 5 bases and J 2 bases, with 9 bases left between them. CDR1 and CDR2 (germline): SGHVS, FQNEAQ. CDR3 sequence (DNA): TGTGCCAGCAGCCCAAGGTACAACACTGAAGCTTTCTTT. As protein: CASSPRYNTEAFF.

This clonotype was counted a few times. The rearrangement links TRBV29-1 to TRBJ2-7; D possibly corresponds to TRBD2 (5 bases). This CDR3 has 12 residues. The V gene lost 2 bases and the J gene lost 5 bases, with 10 bases spanning the gap. CDR1 SQVTM and CDR2 ANQGSEA come from the germline V gene. CDR3 protein: CSVELRDNEQYF. Here the CDR3 DNA reads TGCAGCGTTGAATTACGGGATAACGAGCAGTACTTC.

CDR3 bases: TGTGCCAGCAGCCTACTACACACCAAGAGAACCCAGTACTTC. This translates into CASSLLHTKRTQYF. This chain joins TRBV3-1 and TRBJ2-5; D gene ambiguous. With 4 bases removed from V and 8 bases from J, the gap between germline ends came to 17 bases. CDR1 is LGHDT and CDR2 is YNNKEL in the germline V gene (reference sequence). The CDR3 has 14 residues.

V and J are TRBV23-1 and TRBJ2-2; D is undetermined. TRBV23-1 is placed among ORFs of uncertain function. V shed 0 bases and J shed 5 bases, with 4 bases lying between them. There are 13 residues in the CDR3. The DNA for the CDR3 is TGCGCCAGCAGTCAATCGCGGACCGGGGAGCTGTTTTTT. Amino acid sequence: CASSQSRTGELFF.

This chain links TRBV7-8 with TRBJ2-7; 8 positions agree with TRBD1. The CDR3 length is 13 residues. Trimming cost V 2 bases and J 6 bases; bases outside gene matches: 3. CDR1 is SGHVS and CDR2 is FQNEAQ in the germline V gene. CDR3 DNA sequence: TGTGCCAGCAGCTTATCAGGGGGCTCCGAGCAGTACGTC. This encodes CASSLSGGSEQYV.

The V and J genes are TRBV5-1 and TRBJ2-7; D perhaps matches TRBD1 (5 bases). CDR3 length: 12 residues. The germline gives CDR1 SGHRS, CDR2 YFSETQ. Trimming cost V 4 bases and J 6 bases, with 11 bases left between them. The CDR3 DNA sequence: TGCGCCAGCAGCCCCTTAGGGGTCGAGCAGTACTTC. Translated, it gives CASSPLGVEQYF.

V and J are TRBV28 and TRBJ1-2; D not certain. CDR1 and CDR2 (germline): MDHEN, SYDVKM. With 3 bases removed from V and 4 bases from J, the gap between germline ends came to 12 bases. This CDR3 has 14 amino acids. The chain's CDR3 is CASSFWRAVYGYTF. In DNA, the CDR3 is TGTGCCAGCAGTTTTTGGAGGGCCGTCTATGGCTACACCTTC.

The gene calls are TRBV4-1 and TRBJ1-5; D is undetermined. Germline assignment: CDR1 MGHRA and CDR2 YSYEKL. The CDR3 is 15 amino acids. Trimming removed 4 bases at V and 7 bases at J, with 17 bases between. CDR3 amino acids: CASSPVSEAEQPQHF. The CDR3 DNA sequence: TGCGCCAGCAGCCCCGTAAGTGAGGCAGAGCAGCCCCAGCATTTT.

This clonotype was picked up a small number of times. The V call is TRBV18, the J call TRBJ2-7; D unresolved. The CDR3 spans 15 residues. V gave up 3 bases and J gave up 3 bases, with 15 bases separating them. CDR1 KGHSH and CDR2 LQKENI come from the germline V gene. The CDR3 spells CASSPGGSPSYEQYF. As DNA, the CDR3 is TGTGCCAGCTCACCGGGCGGTTCACCCAGCTACGAGCAGTACTTC.

The chain couples TRBV9 to TRBJ2-1, with D possibly TRBD2 on 5 matching bases. This CDR3 region has 13 residues. Trimming removed 0 bases at V and 5 bases at J, with 6 bases between. Germline loops: CDR1 SGDLS, CDR2 YYNGEE. CDR3 in amino acids: CASSVAGDNEQFF. As DNA, the CDR3 is TGTGCCAGCAGCGTAGCCGGGGACAATGAGCAGTTCTTC.

The rearrangement links TRBV20-1 to TRBJ2-5; D is perhaps TRBD1 (5 bases). V was shortened by 0 bases and J by 0 bases, with 14 bases between the two germline ends. Germline loops: CDR1 DFQATT, CDR2 SNEGSKA (reference sequence). CDR3 size: 16 residues. This CDR3 is CSARDVGAPYQETQYF. In nucleotides, the CDR3 is TGCAGTGCTAGAGACGTTGGGGCCCCGTACCAAGAGACCCAGTACTTC.

The chain recombines TRBV4-1 with TRBJ2-2; D tentatively fits TRBD1 or TRBD2 (5 bases each). This CDR3 region has 15 residues. In germline, CDR1 is MGHRA, CDR2 YSYEKL. V was pared by 0 bases and J by 5 bases, with 10 bases between. Written as DNA, the CDR3 is TGCGCCAGCAGCCAAGAGGGACGAAGTACCGGGGAGCTGTTTTTT. Translated: CASSQEGRSTGELFF.

The chain uses TRBV21-1 and TRBJ2-7; the D call TRBD1 from the table was never checked on the DNA. TRBV21-1 is designated a pseudogene. The CDR3 spans 16 residues. CDR3 region: CASSKRGDRGLHEQYV. The CDR3 DNA reads TGTGCCAGCAGCAAAAGGGGGGACAGGGGGCTTCACGAGCAGTACGTC.

The sample holds a few counts of this clonotype. The V call is TRBV2, the J call TRBJ1-1, with D perhaps TRBD1 (5 bases). Trimming removed 10 bases at V and 5 bases at J, with 17 bases between. The CDR3 extends over 13 amino acids. From germline, CDR1 is SNHLY and CDR2 FYNNEI. In DNA form, the CDR3 reads TGTGCCACCCCCCGGGGCGTCGGGACTGAAGCTTTCTTT. It specifies CATPRGVGTEAFF. Together with reference TRBV2 and TRBJ1-1, the CDR3 gives the full variable domain: EPEVTQTPSHQVTQMGQEVILRCVPISNHLYFYWYRQILGQKVEFLVSFYNNEISEKSEIFDDQFSVERPDGSNFTLKIRSTKLEDSAMYFCATPRGVGTEAFFGQGTRLTVV.

At least ten counts were recorded for this clonotype. This rearrangement joins TRBV5-1 to TRBJ2-3, with D unclear. V was clipped by 3 bases and J by 6 bases, with 17 bases between them. CDR1 is SGHRS and CDR2 is YFSETQ in the germline V gene. This CDR3 has 15 residues. In DNA, the CDR3 is TGCGCCAGCAGCTACAGAAGAAGGGCCGTGGATACGCAGTATTTT. Translation gives CASSYRRRAVDTQYF. The full variable domain, with the rest looked up from reference TRBV5-1 and TRBJ2-3, is KAGVTQTPRYLIKTRGQQVTLSCSPISGHRSVSWYQQTPGQGLQFLFEYFSETQRNKGNFPGRFSGRQFSNSRSEMNVSTLELGDSALYLCASSYRRRAVDTQYFGPGTRLTVL.

V gene TRBV4-1 combines with J gene TRBJ1-2; D gene unclear. Per the germline V gene, CDR1 is MGHRA and CDR2 is YSYEKL. The CDR3 loop spans 16 amino acids. V was shortened by 0 bases and J by 5 bases, with 16 bases between the two germline ends. This CDR3 is CASSQEPTQPSYGYTF. DNA for the CDR3: TGCGCCAGCAGCCAAGAACCGACCCAACCTTCATATGGCTACACCTTC.

V gene TRBV20-1 combines with J gene TRBJ1-1; D gene ambiguous. The V gene's germline CDR1 is DFQATT and CDR2 SNEGSKA (reference sequence). V lost 3 bases and J lost 2, with 10 bases in between. The CDR3 length is 13 residues. The CDR3 bases are TGCAGTGCTAGCGAACGGTTTAACACTGAAGCTTTCTTT. Translating gives CSASERFNTEAFF.

The chain combines TRBV20-1 with TRBJ1-1, with 8 nucleotides matching TRBD1. The germline gives CDR1 DFQATT, CDR2 SNEGSKA (reference sequence). The CDR3 loop spans 15 amino acids. V was clipped by 1 base and J by 3 bases; unmatched bases: 7. The CDR3 spells CSARGGQGADTEAFF. The CDR3 coding sequence is TGCAGTGCTAGAGGTGGGCAGGGGGCTGACACTGAAGCTTTCTTT.

This clonotype appeared a few times. The rearrangement links TRBV27 to TRBJ2-7, with D possibly matching TRBD1 (5 bases). V was trimmed by 3 bases and J by 5 bases, leaving 11 bases between them. The V gene's germline CDR1 is MNHEY and CDR2 SMNVEV (reference sequence). The CDR3 contains 13 residues. In nucleotides, the CDR3 is TGTGCCAGCAGTTTTTCAGGGTCCCACGAGCAGTACGTC. Protein: CASSFSGSHEQYV.

In this sample, this clonotype turned up a few times. This chain uses TRBV7-9 with TRBJ1-1, with 9 bases that match TRBD1. J was trimmed by 4 bases and V by 5 bases; bases with no gene match: 5. This CDR3 region has 14 residues. Germline values: CDR1 SEHNR, CDR2 FQNEAQ (reference sequence). The CDR3, as DNA: TGTGCCAGCAGCCCCGGGACAGGGCTCACTGAAGCTTTCTTT. Its protein is CASSPGTGLTEAFF.

The count of this clonotype is one. J is TRBJ2-3 and V is TRBV7-2; no clear D. This CDR3 comprises 12 residues. With 5 bases removed from V and 5 bases from J, the gap between germline ends came to 8 bases. The germline CDR1 and CDR2 sequences are SGHTA and FQGNSA. This CDR3 is CASSLERDTQYF. CDR3 sequence (DNA): TGTGCCAGCAGCCTAGAACGAGATACGCAGTATTTT.

This CDR3 reads CASSAGDYSTDTQYF. In DNA form, the CDR3 reads TGCGCCAGCAGCGCGGGGGACTATAGCACAGATACGCAGTATTTT. This chain joins TRBV5-1 and TRBJ2-3, with 7 bases aligning to TRBD2. CDR3 length: 15 amino acids. Trimming removed 4 bases from V and 0 bases from J; junction bases left unmatched: 5. CDR1 is SGHRS, CDR2 YFSETQ, per germline.

The CDR3 here is CASSLYAGVKEKLFF. Here the CDR3 DNA reads TGTGCCAGCAGTTTATACGCAGGGGTAAAGGAAAAACTGTTTTTT. The V call is TRBV27, the J call TRBJ1-4; D perhaps matches TRBD1 (6 bases). Trimming shortened V by 1 base and J by 8 bases, and 14 bases separated the two germline ends. Per germline, CDR1 MNHEY and CDR2 SMNVEV (reference sequence). This CDR3 has 15 amino acids.

The rearrangement links TRBV7-9 to TRBJ1-1; maybe TRBD1 (6 bases). Germline CDR1 reads SEHNR; CDR2 reads FQNEAQ (reference sequence). This CDR3 spans 12 amino acids. V was shortened by 7 bases and J by 3 bases, with 9 bases between the two germline ends. The CDR3 spells CASTWTDTEAFF. The CDR3, as DNA: TGTGCCAGCACCTGGACAGACACTGAAGCTTTCTTT.